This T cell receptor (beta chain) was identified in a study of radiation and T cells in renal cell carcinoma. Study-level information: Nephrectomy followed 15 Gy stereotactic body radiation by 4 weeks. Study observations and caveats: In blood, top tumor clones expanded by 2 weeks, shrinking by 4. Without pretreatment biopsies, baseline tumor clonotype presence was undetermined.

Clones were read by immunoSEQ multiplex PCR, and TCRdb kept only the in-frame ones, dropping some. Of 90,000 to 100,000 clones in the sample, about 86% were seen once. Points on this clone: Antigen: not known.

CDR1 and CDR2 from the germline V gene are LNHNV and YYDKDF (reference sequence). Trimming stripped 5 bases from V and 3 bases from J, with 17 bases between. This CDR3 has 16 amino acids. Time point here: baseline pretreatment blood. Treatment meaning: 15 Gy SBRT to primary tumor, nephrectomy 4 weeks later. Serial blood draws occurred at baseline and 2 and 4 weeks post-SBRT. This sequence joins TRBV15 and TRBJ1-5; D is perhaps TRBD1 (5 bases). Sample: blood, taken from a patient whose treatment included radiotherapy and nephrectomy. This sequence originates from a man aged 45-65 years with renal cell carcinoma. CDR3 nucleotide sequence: TGTGCCACCAGCGGCGACCGGGGAGGGACCAATCAGCCCCAGCATTTT. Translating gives CATSGDRGGTNQPQHF.